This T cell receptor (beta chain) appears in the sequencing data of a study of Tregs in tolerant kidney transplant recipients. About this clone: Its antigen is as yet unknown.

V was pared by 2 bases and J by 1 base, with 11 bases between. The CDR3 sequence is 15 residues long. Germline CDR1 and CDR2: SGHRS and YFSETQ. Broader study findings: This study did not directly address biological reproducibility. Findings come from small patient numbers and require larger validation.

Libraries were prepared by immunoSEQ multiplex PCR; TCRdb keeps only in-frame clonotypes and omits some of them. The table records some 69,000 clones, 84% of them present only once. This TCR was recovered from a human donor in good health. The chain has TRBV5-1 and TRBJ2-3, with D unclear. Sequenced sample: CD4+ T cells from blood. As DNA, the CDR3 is TGCGCCAGCAGCTTCAGTGATACCCGCACAGATACGCAGTATTTT. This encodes CASSFSDTRTDTQYF.